This TCR beta chain was documented in a study of blood T cell repertoires in COVID-19. The overall study: Material from acute and convalescent COVID-19 was sourced from the United States, Italy and Spain. Sample material is recorded as cDNA or gDNA derived from T cells, B-cell-depleted T cells, or PBMCs.

Per the authors' pipeline: Amplification of reference gene primers was used by the study to estimate nucleated cell counts. The method was immunoSEQ multiplex PCR; TCRdb's version includes in-frame clones alone and lacks a portion of them. V and J calls and clone size come straight from that table; D and trimming were deduced from the DNA. This sample has about 80,000 clones; approximately 82% occur once, and the top ten carry around 36%. The CDR3 sequence is 14 residues long. The germline V gene has CDR1 MDHEN and CDR2 SYDVKM. V shed 5 bases and J 5 bases; nucleotides not matched to a gene: 8. This receptor was taken from a man of 80 years or more with active or convalescent COVID-19. Sequences were obtained from peripheral blood. The chain employs TRBV28 and TRBJ2-5, with 7 bases aligning to TRBD1. CDR3 sequence reads: CASSRQGLRETQYF. The CDR3 nucleotides read TGTGCCAGCAGTAGACAGGGTTTAAGGGAGACCCAGTACTTC.